Shown below are 15 T cell receptor beta chains from a single sample sequenced in a study of CD8 T cells in Susac syndrome. Reverse transcription of roughly 0.5 to 1 ug RNA used random hexamers. TCRdb independently ran MiXCR on the immunoSEQ multiplex PCR reads; one entry per CDR3 protein. This table has about 120,000 distinct CDR3 sequences, 90% to 95% appearing once. Input material: CD4+ T cells from PBMCs. The receptors shown here come from a human donor with multiple sclerosis.

The chain joins TRBV6-6 to TRBJ1-1, with 7 bases that match TRBD1. J gave up 8 bases and V 2 bases, and 8 bases lay outside the gene matches. Germline V CDR1 and CDR2: MNHNY, SVGAGI (reference sequence). The CDR3 runs to 14 residues. The CDR3 DNA sequence: TGTGCCAGCAGTTACACGAACGGACAGGAGGAAGCTTTCTTT. Amino acid sequence: CASSYTNGQEEAFF.

This clonotype appeared a single time. The chain employs TRBV28 and TRBJ1-5; D gene uncertain. Germline values: CDR1 MDHEN, CDR2 SYDVKM. The CDR3 is 12 residues long. V shed 5 bases and J shed 6 bases, with 8 bases lying between them. DNA for the CDR3: TGTGCCAGCAGTGTTTCGAGTCAGCCCCAGCATTTT. As protein: CASSVSSQPQHF. Complete variable domain (other parts from reference TRBV28 and TRBJ1-5): DVKVTQSSRYLVKRTGEKVFLECVQDMDHENMFWYRQDPGLGLRLIYFSYDVKMKEKGDIPEGYSVSREKKERFSLILESASTNQTSMYLCASSVSSQPQHFGDGTRLSIL.

The chain couples TRBV27 to TRBJ1-2; 7 bases match TRBD1. After removal of 10 bases from V and 6 bases from J, the junction contained 17 bases not matched to a gene. CDR1 is MNHEY, CDR2 SMNVEV, per germline (reference sequence). The CDR3 is 15 amino acids. The CDR3 loop reads CATGPRDRARDGYTF. CDR3 nucleotides: TGTGCCACCGGTCCCCGCGACAGGGCAAGGGATGGCTACACCTTC.

The chain combines TRBV7-9 with TRBJ2-2, with D possibly TRBD1 on 6 matching bases. With 5 bases removed from V and 5 bases from J, the gap between germline ends came to 18 bases. This CDR3 contains 16 residues. Per germline, CDR1 SEHNR and CDR2 FQNEAQ (reference sequence). The CDR3 reads CASSPPARGSTGELFF. CDR3 DNA: TGTGCCAGCAGCCCTCCCGCCAGGGGAAGTACCGGGGAGCTGTTTTTT.

Only a few counts were recorded for this clonotype. The chain uses TRBV6-6 and TRBJ1-5, with unresolved D. Germline V gene lookup returns CDR1 MNHNY and CDR2 SVGAGI (reference sequence). The CDR3 covers 14 residues. Trimming cost V 4 bases and J 0 bases, with 7 bases left between them. The CDR3 DNA reads as TGTGCCAGCAGTTCCGAGTATAGCAATCAGCCCCAGCATTTT. Translated: CASSSEYSNQPQHF.

This chain links TRBV10-3 with TRBJ2-7; no firm D call. Per germline, CDR1 ENHRY and CDR2 SYGVKD. The V end was cut by 0 bases, the J end by 1 base, with 10 bases between. This CDR3 contains 15 residues. The CDR3 loop reads CAISESGSQSYEQYF. The DNA for the CDR3 is TGTGCCATCAGTGAGTCGGGATCCCAATCCTACGAGCAGTACTTC.

The chain employs TRBV15 and TRBJ1-5; D is uncertain. V dropped 0 bases and J dropped 11 bases, with 20 bases sitting between them. The CDR3 extends over 16 amino acids. The germline V gene encodes CDR1 LNHNV and CDR2 YYDKDF (reference sequence). The CDR3: CATSRDRAALSEAQHF. The DNA for the CDR3 is TGTGCCACCAGCAGAGATCGGGCAGCGCTATCAGAGGCCCAGCATTTT.

V gene TRBV3-1 combines with J gene TRBJ2-7; TRBD1 matches at 11 bases. This CDR3 has 14 amino acids. The ends lost 2 bases at V and 6 bases at J; junction bases unmatched: 3. Germline V lookup: CDR1 LGHDT, CDR2 YNNKEL (reference sequence). DNA of the CDR3: TGTGCCAGCAGCCAAAGCGGGACAGGGGGCGAGCAGTACTTC. Its translation is CASSQSGTGGEQYF.

This chain uses TRBV7-9 with TRBJ2-3; no clear D. Germline-derived CDR1 and CDR2 are SEHNR and FQNEAQ (reference sequence). V was shortened by 0 bases and J by 3 bases, with 7 bases between the two germline ends. This CDR3 contains 14 residues. CDR3 DNA sequence: TGTGCCAGCAGCTTAGCGACACGAACAGATACGCAGTATTTT. It specifies CASSLATRTDTQYF.

The V gene is TRBV5-4, the J gene TRBJ2-5; a weak D match, TRBD2 (5 bases). The V and J ends lost 0 bases and 4 bases respectively, with 10 bases between them. The CDR3 spans 14 residues. Looked up from germline, CDR1 is SGHNT and CDR2 is YYREEE (reference sequence). CDR3 coding DNA: TGTGCCAGCAGCTTGGCGCTAGGAGGAGAGACCCAGTACTTC. Encoded protein: CASSLALGGETQYF.

Only a few counts were recorded for this clonotype. The CDR3 DNA reads as TGTGCCAGCAGTTTACAGGGTGGTACTGAAGCTTTCTTT. It specifies CASSLQGGTEAFF. The gene calls are TRBV12-3 or TRBV12-4 and TRBJ1-1, with D perhaps TRBD1 (5 bases). V lost 2 bases and J 5 bases, leaving 9 bases between the germline ends. CDR3 size: 13 residues.

This clonotype appeared once. V usage is TRBV4-1 and J usage is TRBJ2-5; tentative D call: TRBD2 (6 bases). The germline V and J ends were trimmed by 4 bases and 2 bases, with 11 bases remaining between them. The CDR3 extends over 14 amino acids. Germline CDR1 is MGHRA and CDR2 is YSYEKL. The CDR3 DNA reads as TGCGCCAGCAGCCCTGGAGGGGCGCAAGAGACCCAGTACTTC. Its protein product is CASSPGGAQETQYF.

V is TRBV9 and J is TRBJ2-5; 8 bases line up with TRBD2. Germline V gene lookup returns CDR1 SGDLS and CDR2 YYNGEE. The CDR3 spans 16 residues. V was pared by 4 bases and J by 4 bases, with 12 bases of the junction left unmatched. The CDR3: CASSPGGLAGRETQYF. Written as DNA, the CDR3 is TGTGCCAGCAGCCCCGGAGGACTAGCCGGTCGAGAGACCCAGTACTTC.

This clonotype was seen more than once but under ten times. The chain uses TRBV4-2 and TRBJ2-5, with D unclear. Per the germline V gene, CDR1 is LGHNA and CDR2 is YNFKEQ. The V gene lost 0 bases and the J gene lost 2 bases, with 10 bases spanning the gap. The CDR3 runs to 15 residues. CDR3 nucleotides: TGTGCCAGCAGCCAAGACCTCGATAATCAAGAGACCCAGTACTTC. Residues: CASSQDLDNQETQYF.

This clonotype was observed once. V and J are TRBV4-2 and TRBJ1-6; no clear D. Trimming shortened V by 3 bases and J by 5 bases, and 11 bases separated the two germline ends. Germline CDR1 and CDR2: LGHNA and YNFKEQ. This CDR3 contains 15 residues. The CDR3 DNA is TGTGCCAGCAGCCAGGAGTTGACTAATAATTCACCCCTCCACTTT. It specifies CASSQELTNNSPLHF.